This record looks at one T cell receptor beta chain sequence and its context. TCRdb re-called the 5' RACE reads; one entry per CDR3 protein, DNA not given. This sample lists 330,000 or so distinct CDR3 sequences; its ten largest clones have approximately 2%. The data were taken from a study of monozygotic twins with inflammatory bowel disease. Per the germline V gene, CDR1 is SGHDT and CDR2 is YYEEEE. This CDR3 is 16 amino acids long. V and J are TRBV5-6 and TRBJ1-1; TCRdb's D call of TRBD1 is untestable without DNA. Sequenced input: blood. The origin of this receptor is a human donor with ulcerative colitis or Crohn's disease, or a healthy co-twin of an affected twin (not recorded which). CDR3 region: CASSLREGAGNTEAFF.